This T cell receptor beta chain was sequenced during a study of response to subunit inactivated influenza vaccine. The V and J ends lost 8 bases and 5 bases, in that order; junction bases with no gene match: 20. Germline values: CDR1 MGHDK, CDR2 SYGVNS. The CDR3 has 17 amino acids. TCRdb reprocessed the RT-PCR reads via MiXCR and lists one record per CDR3 protein. The table has 550,000 to 800,000 distinct CDR3 sequences, roughly 14% seen once; the top ten hold 9.5% to 13%. This chain joins TRBV25-1 and TRBJ2-7; TRBD1 aligns across 8 bases. The specimen comprised PBMCs from blood, sampled less than 13 days after vaccination. The clonotype comes from a man in his fifties who received an inactivated influenza vaccine. The CDR3 DNA reads as TGTGCCAGCGGACCCACTTTGGGGCAGGGGGCGTTGGACGAGCAGTACTTC. It specifies CASGPTLGQGALDEQYF.